The 20 T cell receptor beta chains below all came from one sample that was sequenced in a study of cytomegalovirus exposure and HLA in healthy donors (TCRdb year 2017). The method behind the library was the immunoSEQ multiplex PCR assay. The multiplex PCR relied on a mix of 60 forward primers for TCR Vbeta segments and 13 reverse primers for TCR Jbeta segments. TCRdb obtained this table from immuneACCESS and retained in-frame rearrangements with V and J assigned. These tables miss some clones; where compared with another copy, unresolved V genes account for less than half of the shortfall, and the remainder is unexplained. The sample includes fewer than 250,000 clones, with roughly 83% observed a single time. The top ten clonotypes cover about 0.37% of the sample. The sample consisted of PBMCs. These receptors were taken from a male donor in good health and CMV-seropositive.

The V and J genes are TRBV7-3 and TRBJ2-1, with D tentatively TRBD2 (6 bases). This CDR3 spans 16 amino acids. Germline lookup yields CDR1 SGHTA and CDR2 FQGTGA. V was cut by 4 bases and J by 0 bases, with 13 bases left in between. This chain's CDR3 is CASSYLAPSSYNEQFF. For the CDR3, the DNA is TGTGCCAGCAGCTACCTAGCGCCTAGCTCCTACAATGAGCAGTTCTTC.

The rearrangement uses TRBV5-1 and TRBJ1-1; TRBD1 matches at 9 bases. V dropped 1 base and J dropped 5; count of bases not matched to a gene: 6. The CDR3 runs 15 residues. Germline CDR1 reads SGHRS; CDR2 reads YFSETQ. This chain's CDR3 is CASSLFTGGKTEAFF. The CDR3 DNA is TGCGCCAGCAGCTTGTTCACAGGGGGCAAGACTGAAGCTTTCTTT.

A word on this clone: Mismatch with germline at one junction end may stem from a read error. The chain links TRBV7-9 to TRBJ2-5, with 8 nucleotides matching TRBD2. Germline V gene sequence: CDR1 SEHNR, CDR2 FQNEAQ (reference sequence). This CDR3 has 16 amino acids. This chain's CDR3 is CSSSAGGGVRQETQYF. CDR3 in DNA: TGTTCCAGCTCTGCGGGGGGCGGGGTTCGTCAAGAGACCCAGTACTTC.

The rearrangement links TRBV19 to TRBJ2-1, with TRBD2 identical over 9 bases. The V gene's germline CDR1 is LNHDA and CDR2 SQIVND (reference sequence). V trimming: 7 bases; J trimming: 7 bases; junction bases outside the gene matches: 11. The CDR3 is made up of 15 amino acids. CDR3 DNA: TGTGCCAGTAACGCGGGACTAGCATCGCGGAATGAGCAGTTCTTC. The encoded protein is CASNAGLASRNEQFF.

The chain couples TRBV7-2 to TRBJ1-5; 7 bases agree with TRBD1. Germline assignment: CDR1 SGHTA and CDR2 FQGNSA. The V gene end was trimmed by 3 bases and the J gene end by 1 base; junction bases not matched to a gene: 0. The CDR3 extends over 14 amino acids. Here the CDR3 reads CASSLGQSNQPQHF. The CDR3 coding sequence is TGTGCCAGCAGCTTGGGACAGAGCAATCAGCCCCAGCATTTT.

The sample holds one count of this clone. The J gene is TRBJ2-7, the V gene TRBV27; D is unclear. The V gene lost 6 bases and the J gene lost 3 bases, with 15 bases spanning the gap. CDR3 size: 14 residues. CDR1 and CDR2 from the germline V gene are MNHEY and SMNVEV (reference sequence). The CDR3 sequence: CASSTTISLYEQYF. Here the CDR3 DNA reads TGTGCCAGCAGCACAACTATTTCACTCTACGAGCAGTACTTC.

V usage is TRBV7-2 and J usage is TRBJ2-7; a weak D match, TRBD2 (5 bases). V dropped 4 bases and J dropped 0 bases, with 10 bases sitting between them. CDR3 size: 14 residues. CDR1 SGHTA and CDR2 FQGNSA come from the germline V gene. CDR3 DNA: TGTGCCAGCAGCTCCAGAAGCGGCTCCTACGAGCAGTACTTC. This sequence encodes CASSSRSGSYEQYF.

The table lists this clone with a few counts. The gene calls are TRBV5-1 and TRBJ2-5, with a possible D match to TRBD2 (5 bases). The CDR3 loop spans 15 amino acids. Per the germline V gene, CDR1 is SGHRS and CDR2 is YFSETQ. Trimming left V 0 bases short and J 3 bases short, with 12 bases between. This CDR3 reads CASSLVVRAEETQYF. The CDR3 DNA follows: TGCGCCAGCAGCTTGGTAGTGCGGGCAGAAGAGACCCAGTACTTC.

The chain has TRBV7-2 and TRBJ2-2; D is ambiguous. Germline V gives CDR1 SGHTA, CDR2 FQGNSA. Between the trimmed V and J ends, which lost 1 base and 6 bases, there was a span of 6 bases. CDR3 length: 13 residues. The CDR3 protein is CASSLVPAGELFF. Here the CDR3 DNA reads TGTGCCAGCAGCTTAGTTCCCGCCGGGGAGCTGTTTTTT.

The sample holds one count of this clone. V is TRBV19 and J is TRBJ2-3; possible D gene TRBD1, 6 bases. This CDR3 contains 15 residues. The V end was cut by 5 bases, the J end by 2 bases, with 14 bases between. The germline V gene encodes CDR1 LNHDA and CDR2 SQIVND (reference sequence). CDR3 nucleotide sequence: TGTGCCAGTAGTGACGGACAGATTTTCACAGATACGCAGTATTTT. Translated, it gives CASSDGQIFTDTQYF.

Only a few counts were recorded for this clone. This chain connects TRBV4-3 to TRBJ2-7; TRBD2 aligns across 11 bases. The CDR3 runs to 19 residues. J lost 2 bases, V lost 1 base, and 13 bases had no gene match. Germline assignment: CDR1 LGHNA and CDR2 YSLEER. DNA for the CDR3: TGCGCCAGCAGCCAAGTGGTAGCGGGAGGGCCAGGTCTTCCCTACGAGCAGTACTTC. Amino acid sequence: CASSQVVAGGPGLPYEQYF.

This sequence joins TRBV6-5 and TRBJ2-4; 9 bases map to TRBD1. CDR1 and CDR2 from the germline V gene are MNHEY and SVGAGI. The CDR3 is made up of 16 amino acids. Trimming took 4 bases from V and 0 from J; bases not matched to a gene: 4. The CDR3 DNA is TGTGCCAGCAGTTCGGGACAGGGCGAAGCCAAAAACATTCAGTACTTC. This encodes CASSSGQGEAKNIQYF.

This clone is a singleton in its sample. This chain connects TRBV19 to TRBJ1-3, with 7 bases fitting TRBD1. With V trimmed by 6 bases and J by 2 bases, 4 bases remained unmatched. CDR1 LNHDA and CDR2 SQIVND come from the germline V gene (reference sequence). The CDR3 extends over 14 amino acids. The CDR3 here is CASSNGQAGNTIYF. The CDR3 DNA is TGTGCCAGTAGCAATGGACAGGCTGGAAACACCATATATTTT.

This clone was picked up a small number of times. The V call is TRBV9, the J call TRBJ2-3; 8 bases are shared with TRBD2. Germline CDR1 SGDLS, CDR2 YYNGEE. Germline trimming cut 0 bases from V and 4 bases from J; bases unmatched to any gene: 4. There are 15 residues in the CDR3. The CDR3 here is CASSVDGTRADTQYF. CDR3 DNA sequence: TGTGCCAGCAGCGTAGATGGGACTAGGGCAGATACGCAGTATTTT.

Of note for this clone: This sample includes further DNA sequences coding for the same CDR3. This sequence joins TRBV5-1 and TRBJ2-5; D unresolved. The CDR3 is 11 amino acids. V was shortened by 4 bases and J by 2 bases, with 3 bases between the two germline ends. CDR1 and CDR2 (germline): SGHRS, YFSETQ. CDR3 region: CASSLQETQYF. The CDR3 DNA reads TGCGCCAGCAGCCTTCAAGAGACCCAGTACTTC. Together with reference TRBV5-1 and TRBJ2-5, the CDR3 gives the full variable domain: KAGVTQTPRYLIKTRGQQVTLSCSPISGHRSVSWYQQTPGQGLQFLFEYFSETQRNKGNFPGRFSGRQFSNSRSEMNVSTLELGDSALYLCASSLQETQYFGPGTRLLVL.

The gene calls are TRBV7-3 and TRBJ2-2, with TRBD2 matching 12 bases. The germline CDR1 and CDR2 sequences are SGHTA and FQGTGA. The CDR3 contains 16 residues. V lost 4 bases, J lost 4 bases, and 4 bases stayed unmatched. CDR3 DNA sequence: TGTGCCAGCAGCTCTCCGGGACTAGCGGGCACCGGGGAGCTGTTTTTT. Translation gives CASSSPGLAGTGELFF.

This chain uses TRBV28 with TRBJ1-5; 10 nucleotides match TRBD1. The CDR3 extends over 16 amino acids. Trimming at V came to 6 bases and at J to 4 bases, leaving 9 bases not matched to a gene. Germline lookup yields CDR1 MDHEN and CDR2 SYDVKM. The DNA of the CDR3 is TGTGCCAGCAGCTCAACCCCGGGACAGGGGAATCAGCCCCAGCATTTT. Residues: CASSSTPGQGNQPQHF.

CDR3 region: CASSLLRGPYNEQFF. As DNA, the CDR3 is TGTGCCAGCAGCTTATTGCGGGGGCCCTACAATGAGCAGTTCTTC. The gene calls are TRBV13 and TRBJ2-1; tentatively, D is TRBD2 (7 bases). V was trimmed by 2 bases and J by 2 bases, leaving 10 bases between them. CDR1 and CDR2 from the germline V gene are PRHDT and FYEKMQ (reference sequence). The CDR3 extends over 15 amino acids.

This clone was observed once. The genes are TRBV11-1 and TRBJ2-7; TRBD1 agrees at 9 bases. The CDR3 has 17 residues. With V trimmed by 2 bases and J by 3 bases, 11 bases remained unmatched. Germline CDR1 SGHAT, CDR2 FQDESV (reference sequence). The CDR3: CASSLRFDGTGIYEQYF. In DNA form, the CDR3 reads TGTGCCAGCAGCTTAAGATTTGATGGGACAGGGATCTACGAGCAGTACTTC.

The chain combines TRBV4-3 with TRBJ2-3; a weak D match, TRBD1 (7 bases). The CDR3 is 16 residues long. Germline V gene sequence: CDR1 LGHNA, CDR2 YSLEER. Trimming took off 0 bases at V and 6 bases at J, with 16 bases between the two ends. This CDR3 is CASSQDKGGGADTQYF. CDR3 in DNA: TGCGCCAGCAGCCAAGATAAAGGAGGGGGCGCCGATACGCAGTATTTT.